The 8 T cell receptor beta chains reported below all come from one sample, sequenced in a study of T cell repertoires in cytomegalovirus infection. Each CDR3 protein gets one entry after TCRdb re-called the reads with MiXCR. Of approximately 550,000 distinct CDR3 sequences listed, approximately 15% are singletons. Sequenced input: CD8+ T cells from PBMCs. These receptors were collected from a human donor in good health (CMV status not recorded). Some clones in this sample may be carry-over from other donors' samples.

This clonotype has just a few counts. The J gene is TRBJ2-7, the V gene TRBV6-6; 7 bases are shared with TRBD2. This CDR3 has 15 residues. The V segment lost 2 bases and the J segment 1 base; nucleotides outside the gene matches: 5. Germline CDR1 is MNHNY and CDR2 is SVGAGI (reference sequence). CDR3 protein: CASSYESGTSYEQYF. The CDR3 DNA reads TGTGCCAGCAGTTACGAGAGCGGGACGTCCTACGAGCAGTACTTC.

The CDR3 here is CASSSLGFGDQETQYF. In DNA form, the CDR3 reads TGTGCCAGCAGCTCCCTCGGTTTTGGGGACCAAGAGACCCAGTACTTC. The V call is TRBV5-6, the J call TRBJ2-5; D is ambiguous. The CDR3 consists of 16 residues. The germline V gene encodes CDR1 SGHDT and CDR2 YYEEEE. The V gene lost 3 bases and the J gene lost 0 bases, with 15 bases spanning the gap.

This clonotype was recorded a few times. The chain recombines TRBV20-1 with TRBJ1-5, with TRBD1 identical over 8 bases. The germline V gene has CDR1 DFQATT and CDR2 SNEGSKA (reference sequence). The junction had 11 bases not matched to a gene; V was cut back by 4 bases and J by 0 bases. There are 17 residues in the CDR3. The CDR3 spells CSATDGDRLYSNQPQHF. The CDR3 DNA reads TGCAGTGCTACCGACGGGGACAGGCTATATAGCAATCAGCCCCAGCATTTT.

The gene calls are TRBV5-6 and TRBJ1-1; D ambiguous. V lost 1 base to trimming and J lost 6 bases, with 10 bases between them. The CDR3 length is 13 residues. Germline V gene lookup returns CDR1 SGHDT and CDR2 YYEEEE. In DNA form, the CDR3 reads TGTGCCAGCAGCTTGATATTAGACCCTGAAGCTTTCTTT. Its translation is CASSLILDPEAFF.

This clonotype was counted many times. The chain combines TRBV28 with TRBJ2-1, with 9 bases matching TRBD1. The V segment lost 4 bases and the J segment 0 bases; nucleotides outside the gene matches: 13. CDR1 and CDR2 from the germline V gene are MDHEN and SYDVKM. This CDR3 has 19 residues. This CDR3 is CASSSIGQGSPTSYNEQFF. For the CDR3, the DNA is TGTGCCAGCAGTTCGATTGGACAGGGGTCCCCTACCTCCTACAATGAGCAGTTCTTC.

This clonotype has ten or more counts. The chain has TRBV6-5 and TRBJ1-1; D not resolved. Germline CDR1 reads MNHEY; CDR2 reads SVGAGI. The ends were cut back, 0 bases at V and 2 bases at J, with 7 bases in the middle. The CDR3 covers 14 residues. In DNA form, the CDR3 reads TGTGCCAGCAGTTACTCAGTCGGTAACACTGAAGCTTTCTTT. Translating it yields CASSYSVGNTEAFF.

This clonotype was picked up many times. The chain has TRBV7-3 and TRBJ1-1; D not certain. V was pared by 5 bases and J by 1 base, with 11 bases between. Germline V gene lookup returns CDR1 SGHTA and CDR2 FQGTGA. The CDR3 covers 14 residues. CDR3 nucleotides: TGTGCCAGCAGCCTGGGAGCGGAGAACACTGAAGCTTTCTTT. It codes for CASSLGAENTEAFF.

This clonotype was recorded many times. J is TRBJ2-2 and V is TRBV6-5; D call uncertain. The germline V gene has CDR1 MNHEY and CDR2 SVGAGI. Trimming pared 3 bases from V and 1 base from J, leaving 6 bases between. The CDR3 has 14 residues. CDR3 sequence (DNA): TGTGCCAGCAGTTATACTGGGAACACCGGGGAGCTGTTTTTT. Translating gives CASSYTGNTGELFF.